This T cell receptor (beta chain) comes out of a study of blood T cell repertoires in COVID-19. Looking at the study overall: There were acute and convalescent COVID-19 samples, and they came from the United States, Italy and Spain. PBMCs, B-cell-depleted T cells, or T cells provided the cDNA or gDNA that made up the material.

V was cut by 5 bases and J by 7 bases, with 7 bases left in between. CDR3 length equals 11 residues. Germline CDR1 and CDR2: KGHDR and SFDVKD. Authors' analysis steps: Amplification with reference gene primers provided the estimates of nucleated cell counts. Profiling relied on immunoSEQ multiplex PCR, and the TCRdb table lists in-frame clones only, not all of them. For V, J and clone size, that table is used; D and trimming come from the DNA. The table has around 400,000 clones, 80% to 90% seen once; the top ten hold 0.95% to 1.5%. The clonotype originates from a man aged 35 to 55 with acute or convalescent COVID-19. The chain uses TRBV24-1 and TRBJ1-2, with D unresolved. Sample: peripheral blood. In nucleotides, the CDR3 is TGTGCCACCAGTGGCCGGGGTGGCTACACCTTC. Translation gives CATSGRGGYTF.